The 12 T cell receptor beta chains below come from one sample, sequenced in a study of monozygotic twins with inflammatory bowel disease (dated by TCRdb to between 2019 and 2020). Library construction relied on 5' RACE. This sample was sequenced with an Illumina HiSeq 2500. TCRdb reanalyzed the reads, keeping one entry per CDR3 protein sequence and omitting DNA. The sample's clone listing holds 350,000 to 400,000 distinct CDR3 sequences. 2% to 3% of the sample belongs to the ten largest clones. Sequencing used blood. The source of these receptors is a human donor with ulcerative colitis or Crohn's disease, or a healthy co-twin of an affected twin (not recorded which).

The rearrangement joins TRBV10-3 to TRBJ1-5. This CDR3 has 12 amino acids. CDR1 and CDR2 (germline): ENHRY, SYGVKD. The CDR3 here is CAISESGQPQHF.

The rearrangement links TRBV24-1 to TRBJ2-5; the TCRdb D gene call, TRBD1, has no DNA to confirm it. The CDR3 loop spans 14 amino acids. CDR1 is KGHDR, CDR2 SFDVKD, per germline. The CDR3 sequence: CATASSGGKETQYF.

The chain carries TRBV27 and TRBJ2-1; the D call from TCRdb, TRBD2, cannot be confirmed without DNA. The CDR3 contains 19 residues. Germline CDR1 and CDR2: MNHEY and SMNVEV (reference sequence). CDR3: CASSYLLAGGPSPYNEQFF.

The chain couples TRBV4-3 to TRBJ2-7; TCRdb indicates TRBD1, and absent DNA this call remains unverified. The CDR3 runs to 15 residues. Germline CDR1 reads LGHNA; CDR2 reads YSLEER. The CDR3 region is CASSQWGTGDYEQYF.

The rearrangement uses TRBV5-1 and TRBJ2-7; TCRdb selects TRBD2, and the lack of DNA leaves this call unchecked. CDR3 size: 16 residues. Germline values: CDR1 SGHRS, CDR2 YFSETQ. This CDR3 reads CASSAGGGSSSYEQYF.

The genes are TRBV4-3 and TRBJ2-1; the TCRdb call, TRBD1, lacks DNA for checking. The CDR3 runs to 16 residues. Per germline, CDR1 LGHNA and CDR2 YSLEER. The CDR3 sequence is CASSPRASGAYNEQFF.

The J gene is TRBJ2-3, the V gene TRBV29-1; TCRdb gives TRBD1 as the D gene, but with no DNA this cannot be confirmed. Looked up from germline, CDR1 is SQVTM and CDR2 is ANQGSEA. The CDR3 length is 14 residues. The CDR3 protein is CSVEHGPGTVTQYF.

The rearrangement joins TRBV20-1 to TRBJ1-5; the D gene TCRdb calls, TRBD1, cannot be checked with no DNA. The CDR3 is 15 amino acids. The V gene's germline CDR1 is DFQATT and CDR2 SNEGSKA (reference sequence). The CDR3 reads CSAQIQGGGNQPQHF.

The chain carries TRBV9 and TRBJ1-1; TCRdb returns TRBD1, unconfirmable since there is no DNA. From germline, CDR1 is SGDLS and CDR2 YYNGEE. The CDR3 spans 15 residues. This CDR3 reads CASSVEQGAGTEAFF.

This rearrangement joins TRBV7-3 to TRBJ2-6. CDR1 SGHTA and CDR2 FQGTGA come from the germline V gene. This CDR3 has 12 amino acids. The CDR3 here is CASSSGANVLTF.

The chain links TRBV10-3 to TRBJ2-5. Per the germline V gene, CDR1 is ENHRY and CDR2 is SYGVKD. CDR3 size: 15 residues. This CDR3 is CAISVDDRGRETQYF.

CDR3 amino acids: CASSLFGGSPLHF. The J gene is TRBJ1-6, the V gene TRBV7-3. The CDR3 extends over 13 amino acids. Germline values: CDR1 SGHTA, CDR2 FQGTGA. Full variable domain (outside the CDR3, taken from reference TRBV7-3 and TRBJ1-6): GAGVSQTPSNKVTEKGKYVELRCDPISGHTALYWYRQSLGQGPEFLIYFQGTGAADDSGLPNDRFFAVRPEGSVSTLKIQRTERGDSAVYLCASSLFGGSPLHFGNGTRLTVT.